The clone carrying this T cell receptor (beta chain) was counted between two and nine times. Antigen: not known. A read error may produce the germline difference seen at one junction end. This CDR3 region has 14 residues. General study results and limits: In terms of TCR gene usage, tumor memory CD4+ T cells clustered together with blood and lymph node memory CD4+ cells, as well as with lymph node naive CD4+ cells.

TCRdb passed the 5' RACE reads through MiXCR, listing each CDR3 protein once. Of 5,000 to 6,500 distinct CDR3 sequences in the sample, approximately 60% are singletons; the top ten hold roughly 3.7%. Specimen: tumor-infiltrating memory CD4+ T cells sorted from the breast tumor. Sample subset: memory CD4+ T cells, CD4+CD45RO+CD25-. V gene TRBV12-3 or TRBV12-4 combines with J gene TRBJ1-2; TRBD1 might be the D (5 bases). The source is a female donor with breast cancer. The CDR3 DNA is TGTGCCAGCAGTTTGGATGGGGGGGTTTACCGCGCCGCCTTC. Translation gives CASSLDGGVYRAAF.